These T cell receptor beta chains were read from a single sample in a study of blood T cells in healthy people across ages. MiXCR was run by TCRdb on the 5' RACE reads, yielding one entry per CDR3 protein. The sample consists of around 800,000 distinct CDR3 sequences, about 55% of them appearing once. Sequencing used blood. These receptors were collected from an elderly man in good health. CDR3s include the opening cysteine and the closing phenylalanine or tryptophan. A D gene is named only where the DNA matches it firmly.

V gene: TRBV4-1
J gene: TRBJ2-1
D gene: -
CDR3 protein: CASSPAGTLVDYNEQFF

V gene: TRBV6-5
J gene: TRBJ2-4
D gene: TRBD2
CDR3 protein: CASSFRTSGTEEQYF

V gene: TRBV9
J gene: TRBJ2-7
D gene: -
CDR3 protein: CASSVEGTTTYEQYF

V gene: TRBV5-6
J gene: TRBJ2-7
D gene: TRBD1
CDR3 protein: CASSFAGGNEQYF

V gene: TRBV7-9
J gene: -
D gene: -
CDR3 protein: CASRGAGTRDEQYF

V gene: TRBV20-1
J gene: TRBJ2-1
D gene: TRBD2
CDR3 protein: CSASSLASSYNEQFF

V gene: TRBV7-2
J gene: TRBJ2-7
D gene: TRBD1
CDR3 protein: CASSILGQGRSYEQYF

V gene: TRBV7-3
J gene: TRBJ2-6
D gene: -
CDR3 protein: CASGEWRSGANVLTF

V gene: TRBV2
J gene: TRBJ1-6
D gene: -
CDR3 protein: CASTWAGRNSPLHF

V gene: TRBV2
J gene: TRBJ1-2
D gene: -
CDR3 protein: CASSERGQAANYGYTF

V gene: TRBV20-1
J gene: TRBJ2-1
D gene: -
CDR3 protein: CSASNSYNEQFF

V gene: TRBV6-1
J gene: TRBJ2-4
D gene: -
CDR3 protein: CASSDTPGGLGNIQYF

V gene: TRBV20-1
J gene: TRBJ2-1
D gene: -
CDR3 protein: CSARLPGSYNEQFF

V gene: TRBV6-6
J gene: TRBJ2-2
D gene: -
CDR3 protein: CASSLDASRRELFF

V gene: TRBV7-2
J gene: TRBJ2-3
D gene: -
CDR3 protein: CASSPGIGVGDTQYF

V gene: TRBV29-1
J gene: TRBJ2-5
D gene: TRBD2
CDR3 protein: CSVGLRLAHQETQYF

V gene: TRBV20-1
J gene: TRBJ1-2
D gene: -
CDR3 protein: CSARGAGGANYGYTF

V gene: TRBV6-5
J gene: TRBJ2-1
D gene: -
CDR3 protein: CTSSYANGRGLYNEQFF

V gene: TRBV9
J gene: TRBJ2-7
D gene: -
CDR3 protein: CASSVEAVSSYEQYF

V gene: TRBV20-1
J gene: TRBJ2-1
D gene: -
CDR3 protein: CSARPGHQSYNEQFF

V gene: TRBV6-5
J gene: TRBJ1-5
D gene: -
CDR3 protein: CASKDGRHSNQPQHF

V gene: TRBV7-2
J gene: TRBJ2-7
D gene: -
CDR3 protein: CASSSARDGYSYEQYF

V gene: TRBV20-1
J gene: TRBJ2-5
D gene: -
CDR3 protein: CSARGPGGRAREQYF

V gene: TRBV6-6
J gene: TRBJ1-1
D gene: -
CDR3 protein: CASSPWGGGETEAFF